These 16 T cell receptor beta chains originate from one sample sequenced in a study of post-analysis software for immune sequencing data (dated by TCRdb to about 2015). Library creation used PCR. The instrument given in TCRdb is Illumina HiSeq 2500. To reduce PCR and sequencing biases, unique molecular identifiers were incorporated into the TCR beta cDNA libraries. The public reads were run again by TCRdb, first through fastp at Q25 and then through MiXCR, and only productive beta chains were kept. Each entry is one CDR3 protein sequence, shown with its most common DNA and genes. Within this sample are approximately 660,000 distinct CDR3 sequences, with around 60% of them counted one time only. The ten biggest clones cover about 11% of the sample. The research as a whole found: Patients showed significantly higher frequencies than controls for 4 or 5 TRBV segments, among them TRBV5-6, TRBV5-1 and TRBV20-1.

For these TCRs, the target antigens are not known. Material: blood. These TCRs come from a girl aged 2 to 9 with multiple sclerosis.

The rearrangement uses TRBV20-1 and TRBJ2-4, with D unresolved. V was clipped by 3 bases and J by 0 bases, with 6 bases between them. This CDR3 is built from 13 residues. Germline V gene sequence: CDR1 DFQATT, CDR2 SNEGSKA (reference sequence). CDR3 bases: TGCAGTGCTAGCCCCCTAGCCAAAAACATTCAGTACTTC. Encoded protein: CSASPLAKNIQYF.

This clonotype was counted once. The chain links TRBV5-1 to TRBJ1-4; no clear D. CDR3 length: 16 amino acids. Per the germline V gene, CDR1 is SGHRS and CDR2 is YFSETQ. V lost 4 bases and J 8 bases, leaving 21 bases between the germline ends. The CDR3 here is CASSPDSGLRREKLFF. CDR3 nucleotides: TGCGCCAGCAGCCCGGACTCGGGCCTCAGGAGGGAAAAACTGTTTTTT.

This clonotype was recorded only once. The chain carries TRBV7-9 and TRBJ1-4; D not certain. The CDR3 has 14 amino acids. V shed 3 bases and J shed 4 bases, with 9 bases lying between them. Germline lookup yields CDR1 SEHNR and CDR2 FQNEAQ (reference sequence). CDR3 residues: CASSLASLNEKLFF. CDR3 DNA: TGTGCCAGCAGCTTGGCCAGCCTTAATGAAAAACTGTTTTTT.

V gene TRBV9 combines with J gene TRBJ2-3, with D possibly matching TRBD1 (6 bases). CDR1 is SGDLS and CDR2 is YYNGEE in the germline V gene. The length of the CDR3 is 14 residues. V lost 0 bases, J lost 3 bases, and 8 bases lay in between. For the CDR3, the DNA is TGTGCCAGCAGCGTAGAGGGGGTGACAGATACGCAGTATTTT. This codes for CASSVEGVTDTQYF.

This clonotype was picked up a small number of times. The gene calls are TRBV7-9 and TRBJ2-1; 8 bases map to TRBD2. CDR1 and CDR2 (germline): SEHNR, FQNEAQ (reference sequence). This CDR3 spans 15 amino acids. The junction had 8 bases not matched to a gene; V was cut back by 5 bases and J by 5 bases. CDR3 region: CASSPSGSWDNEQFF. The CDR3 DNA is TGTGCCAGCAGCCCCAGCGGGAGTTGGGACAATGAGCAGTTCTTC.

The count of this clonotype is one. This chain links TRBV27 with TRBJ2-7; D is possibly TRBD1 or TRBD2 (5 bases each). The V gene lost 5 bases and the J gene lost 0 bases, with 17 bases spanning the gap. CDR1 is MNHEY, CDR2 SMNVEV, per germline (reference sequence). This CDR3 is 16 amino acids long. This CDR3 reads CASSVDPGPSSYEQYF. CDR3 sequence (DNA): TGTGCCAGCAGTGTTGACCCGGGGCCGAGCTCCTACGAGCAGTACTTC.

This clonotype has just one count. In this CDR3 the conserved last residue, phenylalanine or tryptophan, is missing, so a read error is likely. The CDR3 coding sequence is TGCAGTGCTGGGAAAGCGGGGGCCCATCTTAATGAGCAGTTCTGC. Protein sequence: CSAGKAGAHLNEQFC. This chain connects TRBV20-1 to TRBJ2-1; 8 nucleotides agree with TRBD2. Germline CDR1 reads DFQATT; CDR2 reads SNEGSKA (reference sequence). The CDR3 contains 15 residues. V was pared by 5 bases and J by 7 bases, with 13 bases of the junction left unmatched.

The chain combines TRBV7-9 with TRBJ1-2; TRBD1 matches at 7 bases. The CDR3 is 12 residues long. The trim removed 11 bases at V and 7 bases at J, leaving 10 bases unmatched. Per germline, CDR1 SEHNR and CDR2 FQNEAQ (reference sequence). The CDR3 protein is CASGQDLGGYTF. Written as DNA, the CDR3 is TGTGCCTCAGGACAGGATCTAGGTGGCTACACCTTC.

This chain connects TRBV5-1 to TRBJ2-3, with 9 bases identical to TRBD1. The V and J ends lost 2 bases and 3 bases, in that order; junction bases with no gene match: 7. Germline CDR1 and CDR2: SGHRS and YFSETQ. This CDR3 has 16 residues. The CDR3 nucleotides read TGCGCCAGCAGCTTCGGGCGGACAGGGGTTACAGATACGCAGTATTTT. Encoded protein: CASSFGRTGVTDTQYF.

The chain links TRBV4-3 to TRBJ2-1; D remains unclear. The CDR3 covers 15 residues. Germline V lookup: CDR1 LGHNA, CDR2 YSLEER. Deletions cut 5 bases from V and 10 bases from J, with 21 bases between. The CDR3 nucleotides read TGCGCCAGCAGCGTCACGCACCCCCTAATTGGAGAGCAGTTCTTC. It yields the protein CASSVTHPLIGEQFF.

The rearrangement uses TRBV7-6 and TRBJ1-2; the D is unclear. Germline V gene lookup returns CDR1 SGHVS and CDR2 FNYEAQ. V shed 0 bases and J shed 7 bases, with 9 bases lying between them. The length of the CDR3 is 13 residues. CDR3 amino acids: CASSLAVGGGYTF. Written as DNA, the CDR3 is TGTGCCAGCAGCTTAGCGGTCGGAGGTGGCTACACCTTC.

This clonotype was seen a few times. The chain has TRBV5-1 and TRBJ1-1; D perhaps matches TRBD1 (6 bases). Germline CDR1 SGHRS, CDR2 YFSETQ. The V gene lost 4 bases and the J gene lost 4 bases, with 11 bases spanning the gap. The length of the CDR3 is 13 residues. In nucleotides, the CDR3 is TGCGCCAGCAGCGCCAGACAGGCCACTGAAGCTTTCTTT. Its protein is CASSARQATEAFF.

The chain uses TRBV28 and TRBJ2-1, with TRBD1 matching 8 bases. This CDR3 has 15 residues. Germline V gene data show CDR1 as MDHEN and CDR2 as SYDVKM. V shed 8 bases, J shed 8 bases, and the junction held 14 bases outside the gene matches. In nucleotides, the CDR3 is TGTGCCAGCTCCCCCCGGGACAGGAGGTTCCATGAGCAGTTCTTC. Its protein product is CASSPRDRRFHEQFF. Drawing the rest from reference TRBV28 and TRBJ2-1, the complete variable domain is DVKVTQSSRYLVKRTGEKVFLECVQDMDHENMFWYRQDPGLGLRLIYFSYDVKMKEKGDIPEGYSVSREKKERFSLILESASTNQTSMYLCASSPRDRRFHEQFFGPGTRLTVL.

The chain couples TRBV20-1 to TRBJ2-3; 15 bases fit TRBD2. The CDR3 covers 16 residues. Germline V gene lookup returns CDR1 DFQATT and CDR2 SNEGSKA (reference sequence). The V gene end was trimmed by 6 bases and the J gene end by 6 bases; junction bases not matched to a gene: 10. CDR3 coding DNA: TGCAGTGCAACCACTGGGACTAGCGGGAGGAGGGATACGCAGTATTTT. Its translation: CSATTGTSGRRDTQYF.

This clonotype was observed a few times. J is TRBJ2-7 and V is TRBV6-2 or TRBV6-3; D remains ambiguous. Germline V gives CDR1 MNHEY, CDR2 SVGEGT. This CDR3 contains 13 residues. Between the trimmed V and J ends, which lost 2 bases and 2 bases, there was a span of 7 bases. The DNA of the CDR3 is TGTGCCAGCAGTTACGGTCACACCTACGAGCAGTACTTC. The encoded protein is CASSYGHTYEQYF.

A few counts support this clonotype. This sequence joins TRBV7-8 and TRBJ1-1; possible D gene TRBD1, 5 bases. Trimming pared 1 base from V and 5 bases from J, leaving 14 bases between. This CDR3 spans 15 amino acids. Germline loops: CDR1 SGHVS, CDR2 FQNEAQ. The CDR3 sequence: CASSLGGRDRTEAFF. The DNA of the CDR3 is TGTGCCAGCAGCTTAGGGGGCAGGGACCGTACTGAAGCTTTCTTT. The full variable domain, with the rest looked up from reference TRBV7-8 and TRBJ1-1, is GAGVSQSPRYKVAKRGQDVALRCDPISGHVSLFWYQQALGQGPEFLTYFQNEAQLDKSGLPSDRFFAERPEGSVSTLKIQRTQQEDSAVYLCASSLGGRDRTEAFFGQGTRLTVV.